The 3 T cell receptor beta chains reported below all come from one sample, sequenced in a study of T cell clonotyping in hematopoietic cell transplantation. Assay used: immunoSEQ multiplex PCR; TCRdb lists only in-frame clones, some missing. The profile shows 45,000 or so clones, roughly 85% of them singletons. Time point noted: recipient sample about 28 days before transplant, after cytoreduction. The source was peripheral blood mononuclear cells, collected before stem cell transplant. The receptors derive from a man in his fifties or sixties with myelodysplastic syndrome. Some clones in this sample may be carry-over from other donors' samples.

This clone was detected once. The chain couples TRBV11-3 to TRBJ2-7, with TRBD1 identical over 9 bases. This CDR3 region has 14 residues. Trimming at V came to 3 bases and at J to 2 bases, leaving 2 bases not matched to a gene. Germline V CDR1 and CDR2: SGHNT, YENEEA. In nucleotides, the CDR3 is TGTGCCAGCAGCTTGAGACAGGGGGCCTACGAGCAGTACTTC. Translation: CASSLRQGAYEQYF.

The chain joins TRBV11-2 to TRBJ1-1; D not certain. V lost 1 base and J 5 bases, leaving 20 bases between the germline ends. There are 17 residues in the CDR3. The germline V gene encodes CDR1 SGHAT and CDR2 FQNNGV. CDR3 DNA sequence: TGTGCCAGCAGCTTAGCGGGAGCGGCCCTCATAGGGACTGAAGCTTTCTTT. Translated, it gives CASSLAGAALIGTEAFF.

The chain employs TRBV5-1 and TRBJ1-1; the match to TRBD1 covers 7 bases. Germline V gene data show CDR1 as SGHRS and CDR2 as YFSETQ. The CDR3 has 16 residues. J lost 0 bases, V lost 4 bases, and 9 bases had no gene match. The DNA for the CDR3 is TGCGCCAGCAGCCCCGTCGACAGGGCCATGAACACTGAAGCTTTCTTT. Protein: CASSPVDRAMNTEAFF.